One sample yielded the 28 T cell receptor beta chains listed below, sequenced in a study of blood T cell repertoires in COVID-19. The assay was immunoSEQ multiplex PCR, and TCRdb's table has in-frame clones only and misses some. Here the sample spans 26,000 or so clones, around 87% being singletons. Sequencing input: peripheral blood. The receptors stem from a human donor in a cohort sampled during active COVID-19. The donor label of this sample is uncertain.

This chain links TRBV3-1 (or the pseudogene TRBV3-2) with TRBJ1-1, with 9 bases aligning to TRBD1. Trimming took 5 bases from V and 5 from J; bases not matched to a gene: 9. The germline V gene has CDR1 LGHDT and CDR2 YNNKEL (reference sequence). The CDR3 is made up of 15 amino acids. The CDR3 loop is CASSAWTGDNTEAFF. The DNA for the CDR3 is TGTGCCAGCAGCGCCTGGACAGGGGATAATACTGAAGCTTTCTTT.

The V and J genes are TRBV2 and TRBJ2-5; possible D gene TRBD2, 5 bases. This CDR3 comprises 14 residues. Trimming took off 5 bases at V and 2 bases at J, with 12 bases between the two ends. CDR1 and CDR2 from the germline V gene are SNHLY and FYNNEI. The CDR3 DNA reads TGTGCCAGCAGTACCCCCGGAGGTCAAGAGACCCAGTACTTC. Amino acids: CASSTPGGQETQYF.

The chain employs TRBV5-1 and TRBJ2-3; 7 nucleotides agree with TRBD1. There are 18 residues in the CDR3. Trimming cost V 0 bases and J 0 bases; bases outside gene matches: 10. Germline CDR1 is SGHRS and CDR2 is YFSETQ. This chain's CDR3 is CASSLEANRGRSTDTQYF. As DNA, the CDR3 is TGCGCCAGCAGCTTGGAGGCAAACAGGGGCCGCAGCACAGATACGCAGTATTTT.

The genes are TRBV7-2 and TRBJ2-5, with 8 bases fitting TRBD2. CDR1 and CDR2 (germline): SGHTA, FQGNSA. The J segment lost 0 bases and the V segment lost 2 bases, leaving 2 bases of the junction unmatched. CDR3 size: 15 residues. The CDR3 nucleotides are TGTGCCAGCAGCTTATTTAGCGGGAACCAAGAGACCCAGTACTTC. It is translated as CASSLFSGNQETQYF.

The V and J genes are TRBV11-2 and TRBJ1-6, with 8 bases identical to TRBD1. V was pared by 4 bases and J by 9 bases, with 8 bases of the junction left unmatched. This CDR3 has 15 residues. CDR1 and CDR2 (germline): SGHAT, FQNNGV. CDR3 DNA sequence: TGTGCCAGCAGCTCGACAGGGGACGAAGGTTCACCCCTCCACTTT. This encodes CASSSTGDEGSPLHF.

The V call is TRBV29-1, the J call TRBJ2-7; TRBD1 agrees at 8 bases. The CDR3 totals 12 residues. CDR1 and CDR2 (germline): SQVTM, ANQGSEA. V lost 7 bases, J lost 2 bases, and 4 bases stayed unmatched. The DNA for the CDR3 is TGCAGCGCCGCGACAGGGGCCTACGAGCAGTACTTC. It yields the protein CSAATGAYEQYF.

The chain has TRBV6-1 and TRBJ2-1; 9 bases match TRBD2. V gave up 2 bases and J gave up 0 bases; unmatched junction bases: 8. Germline-derived CDR1 and CDR2 are MNHNS and SASEGT. The CDR3 loop spans 18 amino acids. The CDR3 sequence: CASSERASGANSYNEQFF. The DNA for the CDR3 is TGTGCCAGCAGTGAAAGGGCTAGCGGGGCGAACTCCTACAATGAGCAGTTCTTC.

The J gene is TRBJ2-3, the V gene TRBV27; 13 positions match TRBD2. Losses at the gene ends were 2 bases for V and 9 bases for J; bases not matched to a gene: 8. From germline, CDR1 is MNHEY and CDR2 SMNVEV (reference sequence). The CDR3 totals 16 residues. CDR3 sequence (DNA): TGTGCCAGCAGTTTACTGGTGACTAGCGGGGGGATCACGCAGTATTTT. It encodes CASSLLVTSGGITQYF.

This clone was counted a single time. The chain couples TRBV7-2 to TRBJ2-3; 11 positions agree with TRBD2. Germline V lookup: CDR1 SGHTA, CDR2 FQGNSA. CDR3 size: 16 residues. V trimming: 5 bases; J trimming: 6 bases; junction bases outside the gene matches: 10. CDR3 sequence (DNA): TGTGCCAGCAGCCTTGGGCTAGCGGGGGGAATGGATACGCAGTATTTT. Residues: CASSLGLAGGMDTQYF. Variable domain in full (rest from reference TRBV7-2 and TRBJ2-3): GAGVSQSPSNKVTEKGKDVELRCDPISGHTALYWYRQSLGQGLEFLIYFQGNSAPDKSGLPSDRFSAERTGGSVSTLTIQRTQQEDSAVYLCASSLGLAGGMDTQYFGPGTRLTVL.

V is TRBV7-3 and J is TRBJ2-3; 11 bases are a match to TRBD2. The CDR3 is made up of 16 amino acids. From germline, CDR1 is SGHTA and CDR2 FQGTGA. The junction had 10 bases not matched to a gene; V was cut back by 5 bases and J by 6 bases. Written as DNA, the CDR3 is TGTGCCAGCAGCCGTAGCGGGGGGGCCGTAGCCGATACGCAGTATTTT. Its protein product is CASSRSGGAVADTQYF. The full variable domain, completed using reference TRBV7-3 and TRBJ2-3, is GAGVSQTPSNKVTEKGKYVELRCDPISGHTALYWYRQSLGQGPEFLIYFQGTGAADDSGLPNDRFFAVRPEGSVSTLKIQRTERGDSAVYLCASSRSGGAVADTQYFGPGTRLTVL.

The V and J genes are TRBV7-2 and TRBJ2-1, with D possibly TRBD2 on 5 matching bases. The CDR3 sequence is 15 residues long. CDR1 is SGHTA, CDR2 FQGNSA, per germline. Trimming stripped 2 bases from V and 9 bases from J, with 17 bases between. The CDR3 is CASSLNGPPGSEQFF. The CDR3 DNA follows: TGTGCCAGCAGCTTAAACGGGCCGCCGGGGTCTGAGCAGTTCTTC.

The genes are TRBV5-6 and TRBJ1-3; TRBD1 might be the D (5 bases). The CDR3 runs 15 residues. Trimming stripped 7 bases from V and 2 bases from J, with 16 bases between. Germline V gene data show CDR1 as SGHDT and CDR2 as YYEEEE. CDR3 sequence: CASLGRGLPGNTIYF. The CDR3 coding sequence is TGTGCCAGCTTGGGGAGGGGCTTGCCTGGAAACACCATATATTTT.

The gene calls are TRBV5-4 and TRBJ2-7; TRBD1 matches 7 bases. V shed 6 bases and J 2 bases; nucleotides not matched to a gene: 11. CDR3 size: 15 residues. Germline assignment: CDR1 SGHNT and CDR2 YYREEE (reference sequence). The CDR3 DNA reads TGTGCCAGCACCATACAGGGGAGTAGTCCCTACGAGCAGTACTTC. Translating gives CASTIQGSSPYEQYF.

The rearrangement joins TRBV6-2 or TRBV6-3 to TRBJ2-3, with 9 bases lining up with TRBD2. CDR1 MNHEY and CDR2 SVGEGT come from the germline V gene. After removal of 2 bases from V and 6 bases from J, the junction contained 6 bases not matched to a gene. The CDR3 is 15 residues long. The CDR3 DNA reads as TGTGCCAGCAGTTACAACAGCGGGGGGTGGGATACGCAGTATTTT. It yields the protein CASSYNSGGWDTQYF.

The chain recombines TRBV5-6 with TRBJ1-6; 7 nucleotides align to TRBD1. V lost 4 bases and J lost 2; bases outside the gene matches: 6. In germline, CDR1 is SGHDT, CDR2 YYEEEE. The CDR3 has 16 residues. The chain's CDR3 is CASSRRDSTYNSPLHF. Written as DNA, the CDR3 is TGTGCCAGCAGCCGGAGGGACAGTACCTATAATTCACCCCTCCACTTT.

In nucleotides, the CDR3 is TGTGCCAGTAGTACCCAAGGACAGCTCACAAATTCACCCCTCCACTTT. Protein: CASSTQGQLTNSPLHF. The V call is TRBV19, the J call TRBJ1-6, with D maybe TRBD1 (6 bases). V was trimmed by 4 bases and J by 7 bases, leaving 17 bases between them. This CDR3 has 16 residues. Germline lookup yields CDR1 LNHDA and CDR2 SQIVND (reference sequence).

This chain joins TRBV5-4 and TRBJ2-2; TRBD2 matches at 13 bases. The V gene end was trimmed by 4 bases and the J gene end by 7 bases; junction bases not matched to a gene: 7. CDR1 is SGHNT and CDR2 is YYREEE in the germline V gene (reference sequence). This CDR3 spans 16 amino acids. CDR3 bases: TGTGCCAGCAGCCCGAGACTAGCGGGGGGTATCGGGGAGCTGTTTTTT. Its translation: CASSPRLAGGIGELFF.

The chain employs TRBV6-1 and TRBJ1-1; perhaps TRBD1 as D (5 bases). The germline CDR1 and CDR2 sequences are MNHNS and SASEGT. V lost 4 bases and J 2 bases, leaving 17 bases between the germline ends. This CDR3 has 16 amino acids. CDR3 sequence: CASSGDWRNLNTEAFF. In nucleotides, the CDR3 is TGTGCCAGCAGTGGGGACTGGAGAAACTTAAACACTGAAGCTTTCTTT.

The chain uses TRBV5-6 and TRBJ2-3; TRBD1 agrees at 8 bases. The junction had 15 bases not matched to a gene; V was cut back by 0 bases and J by 3 bases. CDR1 is SGHDT and CDR2 is YYEEEE in the germline V gene. CDR3 length equals 19 residues. The CDR3 sequence: CASSLVRGPGGLATDTQYF. CDR3 sequence (DNA): TGTGCCAGCAGCTTGGTCAGGGGGCCAGGGGGCCTTGCGACAGATACGCAGTATTTT.

The rearrangement links TRBV10-1 to TRBJ1-1, with a possible D match to TRBD1 (6 bases). CDR1 and CDR2 from the germline V gene are WNHNN and SYGVQD (reference sequence). With 9 bases removed from V and 1 base from J, the gap between germline ends came to 18 bases. This CDR3 has 15 amino acids. CDR3: CARTPHDRSNTEAFF. The DNA for the CDR3 is TGCGCCAGGACCCCGCATGACAGGTCGAACACTGAAGCTTTCTTT.

The chain is built from TRBV4-2 and TRBJ2-1; 7 bases are shared with TRBD1. CDR1 is LGHNA, CDR2 YNFKEQ, per germline. The J segment lost 0 bases and the V segment lost 4 bases, leaving 6 bases of the junction unmatched. The CDR3 spans 16 residues. The chain's CDR3 is CASSPQTGSSYNEQFF. CDR3 DNA: TGTGCCAGCAGCCCCCAGACAGGGAGCTCCTACAATGAGCAGTTCTTC.

This clone came up once. J is TRBJ2-3 and V is TRBV9, with D unresolved. The germline V gene encodes CDR1 SGDLS and CDR2 YYNGEE. This CDR3 region has 17 residues. Between the trimmed V and J ends, which lost 4 bases and 3 bases, there was a span of 21 bases. In DNA, the CDR3 is TGTGCCAGCAGCCCATCGATCAGTCCGGGTGGGACAGATACGCAGTATTTT. It specifies CASSPSISPGGTDTQYF.

V and J are TRBV5-6 and TRBJ1-2; tentative D call: TRBD1 (6 bases). The V end lost 4 bases, the J end lost 2 bases, and 9 bases lay between the germline ends. This CDR3 is 13 amino acids long. Germline CDR1 is SGHDT and CDR2 is YYEEEE. The CDR3 nucleotides read TGTGCCAGCAGCGGGGACAACAACTATGGCTACACCTTC. Protein sequence: CASSGDNNYGYTF.

V and J are TRBV7-9 and TRBJ1-1; D is undetermined. The CDR3 is made up of 13 amino acids. V lost 5 bases, J lost 4 bases, and 11 bases lay in between. Germline CDR1 reads SEHNR; CDR2 reads FQNEAQ (reference sequence). The CDR3 loop is CASSPIPSTEAFF. The CDR3 DNA sequence: TGTGCCAGCAGCCCCATTCCCAGCACTGAAGCTTTCTTT.

This sequence joins TRBV9 and TRBJ1-1; 7 bases are shared with TRBD1. Germline V gene sequence: CDR1 SGDLS, CDR2 YYNGEE. After removal of 3 bases from V and 4 bases from J, the junction contained 0 bases not matched to a gene. The CDR3 spans 12 residues. Here the CDR3 DNA reads TGTGCCAGCAGCGGGACAGGCACTGAAGCTTTCTTT. This codes for CASSGTGTEAFF. Looking up the rest from reference TRBV9 and TRBJ1-1 gives the full variable domain: DSGVTQTPKHLITATGQRVTLRCSPRSGDLSVYWYQQSLDQGLQFLIQYYNGEERAKGNILERFSAQQFPDLHSELNLSSLELGDSALYFCASSGTGTEAFFGQGTRLTVV.

J is TRBJ2-5 and V is TRBV14; TRBD1 matches at 7 bases. V shed 1 base, J shed 5 bases, and the junction held 13 bases outside the gene matches. From germline, CDR1 is SGHDN and CDR2 FVKESK. The CDR3 runs to 17 residues. This CDR3 reads CASSQARGQASLETQYF. The DNA for the CDR3 is TGTGCCAGCAGCCAAGCCCGTGGACAGGCAAGTTTGGAGACCCAGTACTTC. The full variable domain, in which reference TRBV14 and TRBJ2-5 provide the parts outside the CDR3, is EAGVTQFPSHSVIEKGQTVTLRCDPISGHDNLYWYRRVMGKEIKFLLHFVKESKQDESGMPNNRFLAERTGGTYSTLKVQPAELEDSGVYFCASSQARGQASLETQYFGPGTRLLVL.

The J gene is TRBJ2-5, the V gene TRBV24-1, with TRBD1 matching over 12 bases. This CDR3 contains 14 residues. V dropped 9 bases and J dropped 5; count of bases not matched to a gene: 6. Germline values: CDR1 KGHDR, CDR2 SFDVKD. CDR3 protein: CATSGTGGVETQYF. As DNA, the CDR3 is TGTGCCACCTCCGGGACAGGGGGCGTGGAGACCCAGTACTTC.

This chain links TRBV2 with TRBJ1-2, with 11 bases matching TRBD1. Germline V gene sequence: CDR1 SNHLY, CDR2 FYNNEI. CDR3 size: 15 residues. With V trimmed by 5 bases and J by 1 base, 3 bases remained unmatched. CDR3 protein: CASSWGQGGNYGYTF. The CDR3 nucleotides are TGTGCCAGCAGTTGGGGACAGGGGGGTAACTATGGCTACACCTTC.